The present T cell receptor (beta chain) was sequenced within a study of CD8+CD57+ T cells in acquired aplastic anemia. Broader study findings: Almost 30 shared CD8+ CDR3s appeared highly expressed within patients' immunodominant clones. For CD8+ Simpson's diversity, patients and controls showed no significant difference.

Details on this clonotype: Its antigen is unknown.

The CDR3 has 13 residues. Trimming cost V 5 bases and J 5 bases; bases outside gene matches: 2. Germline V gives CDR1 DFQATT, CDR2 SNEGSKA (reference sequence). Genomic DNA acted as the template from which TCR beta VDJ combination and CDR3 sequence profiling were carried out. TCRdb processed the reads anew with MiXCR; each CDR3 protein has one entry. The data show about 160,000 distinct CDR3 sequences, roughly 45% seen once. The sequence came from a human donor in good health. Sequencing was done on a sample of sorted CD4+, CD8+, or CD8+CD57+ T cells (not recorded which) from PBMCs. V and J are TRBV20-1 and TRBJ2-5; 13 nucleotides line up with TRBD2. DNA for the CDR3: TGCAGTGCTGGGACTAGCGGGATGGAGACCCAGTACTTC. Protein product: CSAGTSGMETQYF.